This T cell receptor (beta chain) originates from a study of tumor-infiltrating lymphocytes in oesophageal squamous cell carcinoma. MiXCR was run by TCRdb on the PCR reads, yielding one entry per CDR3 protein. The table shows about 21,000 distinct CDR3 sequences, with roughly 39% occurring only once. This clonotype was recorded once. V lost 1 base to trimming and J lost 11 bases; unmatched junction nucleotides: 17. CDR1 is SGHVS and CDR2 is FNYEAQ in the germline V gene. The CDR3 contains 17 residues. This sequence originates from a male donor with esophageal squamous cell carcinoma. Sequences were obtained from normal esophageal tissue next to the tumor. J is TRBJ2-5 and V is TRBV7-6; 9 bases map to TRBD1. The CDR3 DNA is TGTGCCAGCAGCTTAGTTTCGGGACAGGGACCCTACAATGAGCAGTACTTC. Protein: CASSLVSGQGPYNEQYF.